The next 9 T cell receptor beta chains were all read from a single sample in a study of shared clonotypes between healthy human individuals. Assay used: immunoSEQ multiplex PCR; TCRdb lists only in-frame clones, some missing. The table shows about 2.5 million clones, with 85% to 95% occurring only once. The sample consisted of naive CD4+ T cells from PBMCs. Subset here: CD45RA+ positively selected. The receptors stem from a man aged 18 to 30 in good health. Some clones in this sample may be carry-over from other donors' samples.

V is TRBV7-2 and J is TRBJ2-2; no clear D gene. This CDR3 has 12 amino acids. Germline V gives CDR1 SGHTA, CDR2 FQGNSA. V was cut by 2 bases and J by 7 bases, with 5 bases left in between. In DNA, the CDR3 is TGTGCCAGCAGCTTACTCCTCGGGGAGCTGTTTTTT. Translated: CASSLLLGELFF.

The chain joins TRBV18 to TRBJ1-1, with TRBD1 identical over 10 bases. Per germline, CDR1 KGHSH and CDR2 LQKENI. V shed 3 bases and J 5 bases; nucleotides not matched to a gene: 3. The CDR3 is made up of 14 amino acids. CDR3: CASSPRQGATEAFF. CDR3 nucleotide sequence: TGTGCCAGCTCACCCCGACAGGGGGCGACTGAAGCTTTCTTT.

For this clone: At one boundary the junction diverges from the germline segment, which might be a read error. V gene TRBV4-1 combines with J gene TRBJ2-7; no firm D call. The CDR3 totals 12 residues. From germline, CDR1 is MGHRA and CDR2 YSYEKL. The CDR3 reads CASSQDAPPLTF. In nucleotides, the CDR3 is TGCGCCAGCAGCCAAGATGCCCCGCCACTAACTTTC.

The gene calls are TRBV19 and TRBJ1-1; D perhaps matches TRBD1 (5 bases). The CDR3 covers 15 residues. Trimming shortened V by 3 bases and J by 5 bases, and 16 bases separated the two germline ends. Per germline, CDR1 LNHDA and CDR2 SQIVND (reference sequence). CDR3 nucleotide sequence: TGTGCCAGTAGTATTTGGGACGGGGTGCCGACTGAAGCTTTCTTT. As protein: CASSIWDGVPTEAFF.

The rearrangement uses TRBV13 and TRBJ1-1, with unresolved D. This CDR3 region has 14 residues. In germline, CDR1 is PRHDT, CDR2 FYEKMQ (reference sequence). V was pared by 2 bases and J by 5 bases, with 12 bases between. CDR3 sequence: CASSLWAGRTEAFF. Written as DNA, the CDR3 is TGTGCCAGCAGCTTATGGGCGGGGAGGACTGAAGCTTTCTTT.

J is TRBJ1-2 and V is TRBV28; D possibly corresponds to TRBD1 (6 bases). The CDR3 extends over 13 amino acids. Trimming removed 6 bases from V and 8 bases from J, with 16 bases in between. CDR1 and CDR2 (germline): MDHEN, SYDVKM. CDR3 amino acids: CASREEGGVGYTF. CDR3 DNA sequence: TGTGCCAGCAGAGAGGAAGGGGGGGTAGGCTACACCTTC.

The rearrangement links TRBV28 to TRBJ2-1, with D possibly being TRBD2 (5 bases). There are 16 residues in the CDR3. The germline V gene encodes CDR1 MDHEN and CDR2 SYDVKM. Trimming pared 2 bases from V and 0 bases from J, leaving 11 bases between. CDR3 nucleotides: TGTGCCAGCAGTTTAATCAGCGGAGGCTCCTACAATGAGCAGTTCTTC. Residues: CASSLISGGSYNEQFF.

The rearrangement links TRBV6-5 to TRBJ1-2; no clear D. This CDR3 has 13 amino acids. With 0 bases removed from V and 8 bases from J, the gap between germline ends came to 10 bases. Germline assignment: CDR1 MNHEY and CDR2 SVGAGI. The CDR3 here is CASSYSRQQGYTF. CDR3 bases: TGTGCCAGCAGTTACTCGAGGCAGCAAGGCTACACCTTC.

This clone has more than one count but fewer than ten. V gene TRBV5-1 combines with J gene TRBJ1-1; possible D gene TRBD1, 5 bases. Germline CDR1 reads SGHRS; CDR2 reads YFSETQ. This CDR3 contains 15 residues. The V and J ends lost 0 bases and 1 base respectively, with 10 bases between them. The CDR3 sequence: CASSLGGLPNTEAFF. The CDR3 DNA reads TGCGCCAGCAGCTTGGGGGGACTGCCGAACACTGAAGCTTTCTTT.